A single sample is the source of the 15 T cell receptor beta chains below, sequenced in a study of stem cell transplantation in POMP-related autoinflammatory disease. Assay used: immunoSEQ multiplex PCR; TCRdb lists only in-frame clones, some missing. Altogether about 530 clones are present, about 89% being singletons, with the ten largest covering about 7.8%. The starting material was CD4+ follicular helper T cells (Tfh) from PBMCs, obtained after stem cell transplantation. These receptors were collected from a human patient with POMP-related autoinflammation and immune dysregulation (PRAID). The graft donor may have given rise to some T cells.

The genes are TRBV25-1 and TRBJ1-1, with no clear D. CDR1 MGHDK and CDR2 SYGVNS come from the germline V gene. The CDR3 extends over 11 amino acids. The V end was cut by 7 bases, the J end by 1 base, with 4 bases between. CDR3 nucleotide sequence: TGTGCCAGCATAAGGAACACTGAAGCTTTCTTT. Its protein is CASIRNTEAFF.

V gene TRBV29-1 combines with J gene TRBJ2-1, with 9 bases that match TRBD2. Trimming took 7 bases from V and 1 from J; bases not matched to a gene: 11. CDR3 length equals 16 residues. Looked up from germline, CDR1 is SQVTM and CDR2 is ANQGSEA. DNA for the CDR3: TGCAGCGCCTTGGATAGCGGGAGTCCATCCTACAATGAGCAGTTCTTC. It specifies CSALDSGSPSYNEQFF.

The CDR3 region is CASSRLKSYNEQFF. CDR3 nucleotides: TGTGCCAGCAGTCGGCTAAAGTCCTACAATGAGCAGTTCTTC. The chain combines TRBV6-2 or TRBV6-3 with TRBJ2-1; D unresolved. The CDR3 runs 14 residues. Germline assignment: CDR1 MNHEY and CDR2 SVGEGT. The V gene lost 5 bases and the J gene lost 1 base, with 9 bases spanning the gap.

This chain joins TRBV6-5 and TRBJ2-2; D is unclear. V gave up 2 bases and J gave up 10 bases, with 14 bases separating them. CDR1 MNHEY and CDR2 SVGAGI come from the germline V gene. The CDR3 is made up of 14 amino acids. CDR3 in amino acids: CASSYGTPLAELFF. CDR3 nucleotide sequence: TGTGCCAGCAGTTACGGAACACCCCTCGCGGAGCTGTTTTTT.

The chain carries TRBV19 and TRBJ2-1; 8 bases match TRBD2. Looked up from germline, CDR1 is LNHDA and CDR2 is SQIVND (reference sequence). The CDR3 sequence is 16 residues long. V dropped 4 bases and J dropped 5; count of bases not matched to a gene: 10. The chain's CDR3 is CASSTSSGRLNNEQFF. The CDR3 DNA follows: TGTGCCAGTAGTACCTCCAGCGGGAGACTTAACAATGAGCAGTTCTTC.

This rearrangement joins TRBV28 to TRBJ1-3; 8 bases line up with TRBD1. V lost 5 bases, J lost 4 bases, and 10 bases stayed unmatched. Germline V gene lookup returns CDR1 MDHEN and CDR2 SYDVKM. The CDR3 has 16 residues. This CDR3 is CASSLQGAFLGNTIYF. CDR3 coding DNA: TGTGCCAGCAGTCTTCAGGGGGCGTTTCTCGGAAACACCATATATTTT. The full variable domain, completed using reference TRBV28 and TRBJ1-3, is DVKVTQSSRYLVKRTGEKVFLECVQDMDHENMFWYRQDPGLGLRLIYFSYDVKMKEKGDIPEGYSVSREKKERFSLILESASTNQTSMYLCASSLQGAFLGNTIYFGEGSWLTVV.

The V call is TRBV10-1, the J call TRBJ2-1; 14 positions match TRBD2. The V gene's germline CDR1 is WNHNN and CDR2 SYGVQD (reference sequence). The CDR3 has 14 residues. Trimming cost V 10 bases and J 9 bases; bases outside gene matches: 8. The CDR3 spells CATAGTSGSGEQFF. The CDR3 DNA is TGCGCCACCGCCGGGACTAGCGGGAGTGGTGAGCAGTTCTTC.

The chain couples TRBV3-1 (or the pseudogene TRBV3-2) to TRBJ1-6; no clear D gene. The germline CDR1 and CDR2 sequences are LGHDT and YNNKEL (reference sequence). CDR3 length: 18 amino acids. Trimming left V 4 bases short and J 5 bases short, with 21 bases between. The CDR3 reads CASSPIAPISHHNSPLHF. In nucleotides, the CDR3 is TGTGCCAGCAGCCCGATAGCTCCCATTTCACATCATAATTCACCCCTCCACTTT.

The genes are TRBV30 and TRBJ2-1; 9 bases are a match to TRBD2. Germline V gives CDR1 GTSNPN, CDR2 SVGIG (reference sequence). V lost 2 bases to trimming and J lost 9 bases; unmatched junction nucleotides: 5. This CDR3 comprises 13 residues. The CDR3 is CAWSLAGVVEQFF. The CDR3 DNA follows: TGTGCCTGGAGTTTAGCGGGAGTGGTTGAGCAGTTCTTC.

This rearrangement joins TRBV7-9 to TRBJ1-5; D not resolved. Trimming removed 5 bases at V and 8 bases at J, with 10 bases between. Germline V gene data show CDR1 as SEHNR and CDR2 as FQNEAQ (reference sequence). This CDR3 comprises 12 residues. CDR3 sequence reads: CASSRAGEPQHF. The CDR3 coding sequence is TGTGCCAGCAGCCGAGCGGGTGAGCCCCAGCATTTT. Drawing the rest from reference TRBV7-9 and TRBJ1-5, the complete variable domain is DTGVSQNPRHKITKRGQNVTFRCDPISEHNRLYWYRQTLGQGPEFLTYFQNEAQLEKSRLLSDRFSAERPKGSFSTLEIQRTEQGDSAMYLCASSRAGEPQHFGDGTRLSIL.

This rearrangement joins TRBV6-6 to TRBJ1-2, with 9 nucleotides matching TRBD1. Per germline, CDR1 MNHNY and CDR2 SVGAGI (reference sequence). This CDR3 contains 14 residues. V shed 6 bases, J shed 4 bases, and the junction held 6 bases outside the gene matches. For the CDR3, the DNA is TGTGCCAGCAGCGACAGGGGGTCGGGCTATGGCTACACCTTC. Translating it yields CASSDRGSGYGYTF.

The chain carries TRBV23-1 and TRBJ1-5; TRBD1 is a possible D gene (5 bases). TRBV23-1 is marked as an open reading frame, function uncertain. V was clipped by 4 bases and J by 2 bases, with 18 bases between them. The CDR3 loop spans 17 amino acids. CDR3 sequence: CASSLYRGHGCNQPQHF. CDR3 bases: TGCGCCAGCAGTCTATACCGCGGACACGGCTGCAATCAGCCCCAGCATTTT.

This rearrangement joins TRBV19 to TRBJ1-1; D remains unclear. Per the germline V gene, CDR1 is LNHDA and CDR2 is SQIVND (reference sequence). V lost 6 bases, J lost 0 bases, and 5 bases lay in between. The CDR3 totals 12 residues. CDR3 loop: CASSHVNTEAFF. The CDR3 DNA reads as TGTGCCAGTAGCCATGTGAACACTGAAGCTTTCTTT.

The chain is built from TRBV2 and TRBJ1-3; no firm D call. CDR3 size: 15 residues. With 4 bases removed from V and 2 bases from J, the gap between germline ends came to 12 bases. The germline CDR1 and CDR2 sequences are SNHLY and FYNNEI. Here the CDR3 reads CASSAEGTPGNTIYF. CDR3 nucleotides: TGTGCCAGCAGTGCGGAGGGAACCCCTGGAAACACCATATATTTT.

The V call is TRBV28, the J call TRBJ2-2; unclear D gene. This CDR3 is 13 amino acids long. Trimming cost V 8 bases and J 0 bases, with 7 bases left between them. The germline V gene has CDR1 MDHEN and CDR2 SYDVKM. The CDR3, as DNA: TGTGCCAGCTTGGACCCGAACACCGGGGAGCTGTTTTTT. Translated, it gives CASLDPNTGELFF.